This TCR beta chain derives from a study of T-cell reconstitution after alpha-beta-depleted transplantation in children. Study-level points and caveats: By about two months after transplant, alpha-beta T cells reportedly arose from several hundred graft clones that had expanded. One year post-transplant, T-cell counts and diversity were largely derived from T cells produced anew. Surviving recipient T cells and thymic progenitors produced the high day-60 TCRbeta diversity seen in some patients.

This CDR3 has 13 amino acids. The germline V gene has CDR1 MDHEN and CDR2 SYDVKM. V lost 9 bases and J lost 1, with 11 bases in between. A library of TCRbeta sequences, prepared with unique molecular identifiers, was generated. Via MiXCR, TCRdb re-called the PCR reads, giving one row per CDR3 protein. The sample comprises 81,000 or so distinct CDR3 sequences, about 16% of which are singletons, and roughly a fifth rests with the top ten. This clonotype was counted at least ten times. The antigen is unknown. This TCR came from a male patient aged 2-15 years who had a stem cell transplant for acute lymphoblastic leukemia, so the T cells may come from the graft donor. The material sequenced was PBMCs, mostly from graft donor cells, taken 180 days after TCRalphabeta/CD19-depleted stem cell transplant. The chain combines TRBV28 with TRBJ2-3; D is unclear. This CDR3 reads CASHEERTDTQYF. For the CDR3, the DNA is TGTGCCAGTCACGAGGAACGCACAGATACGCAGTATTTT.